This T cell receptor (beta chain) appears in the sequencing data of a study of cytomegalovirus exposure and HLA in healthy donors. Comment on this clone: The antigen remains unidentified.

V was shortened by 1 base and J by 5 bases, with 14 bases between the two germline ends. Germline CDR1 MDHEN, CDR2 SYDVKM. The CDR3 runs 15 residues. Overall study results and limits: Cytomegalovirus association was assigned to approximately 160 TCR beta chains. While the bulk of TCR sequences proved rare, some public TCRs turned up in many donors.

Data came from immunoSEQ multiplex PCR; TCRdb stores just in-frame clones and leaves some out. The sample shows a few hundred thousand clones, around 90% of them seen only once. This receptor was obtained from a woman between 18 and 29 years old in good health and CMV-seronegative. The sequencing sample was made of PBMCs. The genes are TRBV28 and TRBJ1-1; D possibly corresponds to TRBD1 (5 bases). The CDR3 sequence is CASSLSAGRRTEAFF. The CDR3 bases are TGTGCCAGCAGTTTATCCGCAGGGAGGCGGACTGAAGCTTTCTTT.